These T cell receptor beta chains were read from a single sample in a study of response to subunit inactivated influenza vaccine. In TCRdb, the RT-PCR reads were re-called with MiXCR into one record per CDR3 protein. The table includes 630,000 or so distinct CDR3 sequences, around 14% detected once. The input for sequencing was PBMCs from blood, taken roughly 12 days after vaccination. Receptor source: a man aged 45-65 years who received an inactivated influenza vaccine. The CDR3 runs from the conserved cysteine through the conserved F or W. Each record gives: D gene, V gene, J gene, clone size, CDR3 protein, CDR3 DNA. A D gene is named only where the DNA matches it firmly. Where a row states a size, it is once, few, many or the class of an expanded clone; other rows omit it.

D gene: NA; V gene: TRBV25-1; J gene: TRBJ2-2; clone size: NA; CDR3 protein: CASSERPTGELFF; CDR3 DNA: TGTGCCAGCAGTGAGCGTCCCACCGGGGAGCTGTTTTTT
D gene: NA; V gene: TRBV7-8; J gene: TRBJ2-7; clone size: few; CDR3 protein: CASSLNGGSKYF; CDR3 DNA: TGTGCCAGCAGCTTAAATGGGGGCTCCAAGTACTTC
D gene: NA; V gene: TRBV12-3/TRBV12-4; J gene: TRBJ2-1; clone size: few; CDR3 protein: CASSLLVSYNEQFF; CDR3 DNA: TGTGCCAGCAGTTTATTAGTTTCCTACAATGAGCAGTTCTTC
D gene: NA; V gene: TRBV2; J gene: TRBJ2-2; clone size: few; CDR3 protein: CASSPRVVNTGELFF; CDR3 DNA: TGTGCCAGCAGCCCCAGGGTTGTGAACACCGGGGAGCTGTTTTTT
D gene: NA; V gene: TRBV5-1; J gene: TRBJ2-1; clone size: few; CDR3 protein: CASSLPDSGEQFF; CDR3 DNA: TGCGCCAGCAGCTTACCTGACAGCGGAGAGCAGTTCTTC
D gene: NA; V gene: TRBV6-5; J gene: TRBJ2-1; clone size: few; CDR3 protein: CASSYGTEQFF; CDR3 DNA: TGTGCCAGCAGTTACGGCACCGAGCAGTTCTTC
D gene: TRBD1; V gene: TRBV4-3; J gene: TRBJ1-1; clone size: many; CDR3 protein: CASSQGTGSNTEAFF; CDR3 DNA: TGCGCCAGCAGCCAGGGGACAGGGTCGAACACTGAAGCTTTCTTT
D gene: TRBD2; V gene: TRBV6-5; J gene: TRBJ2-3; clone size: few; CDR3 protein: CASSYLLRLAGDTDTQYF; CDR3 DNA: TGTGCCAGCAGTTACCTACTTCGACTAGCGGGAGACACAGATACGCAGTATTTT
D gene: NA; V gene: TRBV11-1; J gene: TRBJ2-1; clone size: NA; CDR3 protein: CASSLFVAGPSSYNEQFF; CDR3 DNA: TGTGCCAGCAGCTTATTCGTAGCCGGGCCGAGCTCCTACAATGAGCAGTTCTTC
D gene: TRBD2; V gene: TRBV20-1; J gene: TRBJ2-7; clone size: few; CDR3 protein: CSAMLAGRYEQYF; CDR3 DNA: TGCAGTGCTATGCTAGCGGGAAGATACGAGCAGTACTTC
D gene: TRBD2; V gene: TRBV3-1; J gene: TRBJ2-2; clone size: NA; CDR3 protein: CASSGAPSGESGELFF; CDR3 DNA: TGTGCCAGCAGCGGGGCCCCTAGCGGGGAATCCGGGGAGCTGTTTTTT
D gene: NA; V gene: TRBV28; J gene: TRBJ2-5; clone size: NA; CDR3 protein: CASSFLPRETQYF; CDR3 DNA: TGTGCCAGCAGTTTTCTCCCTCGTGAGACCCAGTACTTC
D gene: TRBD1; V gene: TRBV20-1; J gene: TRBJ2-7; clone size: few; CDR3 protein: CSARPLTGGYEQYF; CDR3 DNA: TGCAGTGCTAGACCCCTTACAGGGGGGTACGAGCAGTACTTC
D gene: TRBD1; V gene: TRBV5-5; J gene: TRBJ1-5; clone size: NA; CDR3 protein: CASSRGQGGQPQHF; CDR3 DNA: TGTGCCAGCAGCCGAGGACAGGGAGGTCAGCCCCAGCATTTT
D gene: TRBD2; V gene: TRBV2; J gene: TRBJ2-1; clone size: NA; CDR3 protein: CASSDGVSGVWFF; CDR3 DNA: TGTGCCAGCAGTGATGGGGTCAGCGGGGTTTGGTTCTTC
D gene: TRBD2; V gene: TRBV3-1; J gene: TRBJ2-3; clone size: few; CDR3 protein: CASSPHGGVSDTQYF; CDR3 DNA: TGTGCCAGCAGCCCCCACGGGGGGGTGTCAGATACGCAGTATTTT
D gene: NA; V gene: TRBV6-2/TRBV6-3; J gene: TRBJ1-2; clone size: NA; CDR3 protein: CASTNSVGGYTF; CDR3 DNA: TGTGCCAGCACCAACAGTGTGGGAGGCTACACCTTC
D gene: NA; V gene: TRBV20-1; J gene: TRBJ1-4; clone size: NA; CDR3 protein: CCARDKRSANEKLFF; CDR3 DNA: TGCTGTGCTAGAGATAAGAGGTCAGCTAATGAAAAACTGTTTTTT
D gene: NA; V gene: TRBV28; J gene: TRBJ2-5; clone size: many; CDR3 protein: CASTAANVETQYF; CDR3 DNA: TGTGCCAGCACCGCTGCGAACGTAGAGACCCAGTACTTC
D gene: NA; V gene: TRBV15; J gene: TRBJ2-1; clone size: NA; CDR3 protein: CATWGGHGDQFF; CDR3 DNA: TGTGCCACCTGGGGGGGGCATGGTGACCAGTTCTTC
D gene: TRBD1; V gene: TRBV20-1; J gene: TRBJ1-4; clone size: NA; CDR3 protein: CSARRGPTNEKLFF; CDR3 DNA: TGCAGTGCTAGGAGGGGGCCCACTAATGAAAAACTGTTTTTT
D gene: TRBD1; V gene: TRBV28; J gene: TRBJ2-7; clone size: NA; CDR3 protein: CATDRVGYEQYF; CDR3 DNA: TGTGCCACGGACAGGGTCGGGTACGAGCAGTACTTC
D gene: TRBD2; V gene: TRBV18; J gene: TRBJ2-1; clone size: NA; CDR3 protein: CASSPPGTSRYNEQFF; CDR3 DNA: TGTGCCAGCTCACCGCCCGGGACTAGCCGCTACAATGAGCAGTTCTTC
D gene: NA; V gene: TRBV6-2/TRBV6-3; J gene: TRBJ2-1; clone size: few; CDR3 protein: CASSSSGLTQFF; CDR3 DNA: TGTGCCAGCAGTTCTTCCGGACTGACACAGTTCTTC
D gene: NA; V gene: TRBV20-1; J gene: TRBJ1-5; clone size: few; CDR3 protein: CSAARDFQPQHF; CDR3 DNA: TGCAGTGCCGCCAGGGACTTTCAGCCCCAGCATTTT
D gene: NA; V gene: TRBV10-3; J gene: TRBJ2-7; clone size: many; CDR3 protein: CAISEATLGNEQYF; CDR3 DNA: TGTGCCATCAGTGAGGCCACCTTGGGTAACGAGCAGTACTTC